This section outlines one T cell receptor beta chain sequence together with its context. These data belong to a study of T cells after somatic rescue of genetic block. Libraries were prepared by immunoSEQ multiplex PCR; TCRdb keeps only in-frame clonotypes and omits some of them. In the table there are 70,000 or so clones, just over 90% of which are singletons. This TCR was recovered from a man in his forties. The sample was peripheral blood mononuclear cells (PBMCs).

The CDR3 DNA follows: TGTGCCAGCAGTGTGGGGGCGAAGAACACTGAAGCTTTCTTT. It yields the protein CASSVGAKNTEAFF. The genes are TRBV25-1 and TRBJ1-1; the D gene is possibly TRBD1 (6 bases). The CDR3 is 14 amino acids. Germline V gene sequence: CDR1 MGHDK, CDR2 SYGVNS. The germline V and J ends were trimmed by 4 bases and 1 base, with 10 bases remaining between them.